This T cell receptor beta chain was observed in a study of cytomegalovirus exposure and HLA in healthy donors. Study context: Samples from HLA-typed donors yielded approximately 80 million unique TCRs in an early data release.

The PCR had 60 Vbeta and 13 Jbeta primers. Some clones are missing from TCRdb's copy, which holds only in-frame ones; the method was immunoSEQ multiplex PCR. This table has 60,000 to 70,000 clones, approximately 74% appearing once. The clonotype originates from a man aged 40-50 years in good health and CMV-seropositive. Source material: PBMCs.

The CDR3 DNA is TGTGCCAGCACTGCCCGAGGAGGGAGCAATCAGCCCCAGCATTTT. Protein sequence: CASTARGGSNQPQHF. The V gene is TRBV2, the J gene TRBJ1-5, with D unresolved. Trimming pared 7 bases from V and 1 base from J, leaving 14 bases between. Germline V lookup: CDR1 SNHLY, CDR2 FYNNEI. CDR3 size: 15 residues.